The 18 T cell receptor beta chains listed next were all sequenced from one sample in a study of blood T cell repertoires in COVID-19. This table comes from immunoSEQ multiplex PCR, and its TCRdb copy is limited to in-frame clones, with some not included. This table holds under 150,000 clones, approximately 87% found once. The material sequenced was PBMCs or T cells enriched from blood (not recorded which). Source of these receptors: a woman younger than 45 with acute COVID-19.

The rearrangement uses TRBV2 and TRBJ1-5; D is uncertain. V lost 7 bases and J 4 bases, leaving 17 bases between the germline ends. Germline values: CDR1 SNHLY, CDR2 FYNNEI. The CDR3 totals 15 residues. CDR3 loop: CASTREGQGNQPQHF. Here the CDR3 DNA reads TGTGCCAGCACGAGGGAGGGTCAAGGGAATCAGCCCCAGCATTTT.

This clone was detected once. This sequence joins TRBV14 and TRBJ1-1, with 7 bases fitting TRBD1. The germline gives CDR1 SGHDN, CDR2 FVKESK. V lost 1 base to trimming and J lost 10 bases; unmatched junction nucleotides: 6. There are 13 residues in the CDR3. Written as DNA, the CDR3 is TGTGCCAGCAGCCAAGTAGAGGGGGCGGGAGCTTTCTTT. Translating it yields CASSQVEGAGAFF. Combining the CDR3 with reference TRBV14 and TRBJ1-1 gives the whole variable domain EAGVTQFPSHSVIEKGQTVTLRCDPISGHDNLYWYRRVMGKEIKFLLHFVKESKQDESGMPNNRFLAERTGGTYSTLKVQPAELEDSGVYFCASSQVEGAGAFFGQGTRLTVV.

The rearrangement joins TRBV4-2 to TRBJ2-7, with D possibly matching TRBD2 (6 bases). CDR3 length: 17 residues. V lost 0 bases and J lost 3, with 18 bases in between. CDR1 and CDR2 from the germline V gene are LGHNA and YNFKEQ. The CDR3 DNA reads TGTGCCAGCAGCCAAGATGTACCGGGAGTAACCCACTACGAGCAGTACTTC. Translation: CASSQDVPGVTHYEQYF.

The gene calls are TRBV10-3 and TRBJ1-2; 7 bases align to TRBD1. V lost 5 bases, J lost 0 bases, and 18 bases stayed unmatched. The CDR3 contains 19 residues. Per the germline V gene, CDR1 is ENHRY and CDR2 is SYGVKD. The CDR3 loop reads CAISFSSGGLSHSNYGYTF. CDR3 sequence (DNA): TGTGCCATCAGTTTTTCCTCAGGGGGTTTATCACACTCTAACTATGGCTACACCTTC.

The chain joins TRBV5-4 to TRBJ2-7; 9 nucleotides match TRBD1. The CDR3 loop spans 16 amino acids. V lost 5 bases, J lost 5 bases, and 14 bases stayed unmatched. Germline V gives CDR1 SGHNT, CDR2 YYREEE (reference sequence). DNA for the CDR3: TGTGCCAGCAGTAGTCCGGGACAGGGAATACGCCACGAGCAGTACTTC. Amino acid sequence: CASSSPGQGIRHEQYF.

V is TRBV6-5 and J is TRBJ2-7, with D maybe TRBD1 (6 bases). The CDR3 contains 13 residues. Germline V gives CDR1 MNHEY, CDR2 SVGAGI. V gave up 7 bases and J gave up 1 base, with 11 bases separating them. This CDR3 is CASIQTGSYEQYF. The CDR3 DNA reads TGTGCCAGCATACAGACAGGATCCTACGAGCAGTACTTC.

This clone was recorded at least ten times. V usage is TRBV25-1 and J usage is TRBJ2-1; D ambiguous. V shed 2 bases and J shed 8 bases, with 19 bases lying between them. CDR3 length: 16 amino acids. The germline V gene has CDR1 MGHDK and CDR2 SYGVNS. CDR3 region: CASSEGRHSQVYEQFF. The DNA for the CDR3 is TGTGCCAGCAGTGAAGGTCGACATTCCCAAGTCTATGAGCAGTTCTTC.

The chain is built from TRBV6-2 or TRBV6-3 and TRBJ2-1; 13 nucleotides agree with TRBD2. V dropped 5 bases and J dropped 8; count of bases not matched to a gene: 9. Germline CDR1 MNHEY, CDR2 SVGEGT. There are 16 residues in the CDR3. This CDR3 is CASSDRGLAGAHEQFF. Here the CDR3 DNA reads TGTGCCAGCAGTGACAGAGGACTAGCGGGAGCTCATGAGCAGTTCTTC.

The chain's CDR3 is CASSPLSWDRYTGELFF. CDR3 DNA sequence: TGTGCCAGTAGTCCGCTGAGTTGGGACAGATACACCGGGGAGCTGTTTTTT. This chain joins TRBV19 and TRBJ2-2; 7 bases agree with TRBD1. V was clipped by 5 bases and J by 3 bases; unmatched bases: 12. Per the germline V gene, CDR1 is LNHDA and CDR2 is SQIVND (reference sequence). CDR3 size: 17 residues.

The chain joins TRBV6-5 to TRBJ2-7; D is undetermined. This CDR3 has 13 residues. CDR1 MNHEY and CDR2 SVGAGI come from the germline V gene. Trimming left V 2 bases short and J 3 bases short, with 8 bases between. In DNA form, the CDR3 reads TGTGCCAGCAGTTACAGACCAGGCTACGAGCAGTACTTC. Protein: CASSYRPGYEQYF.

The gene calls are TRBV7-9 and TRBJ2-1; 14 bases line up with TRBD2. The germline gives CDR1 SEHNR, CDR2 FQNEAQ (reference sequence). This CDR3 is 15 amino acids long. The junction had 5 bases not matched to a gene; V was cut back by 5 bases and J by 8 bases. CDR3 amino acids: CASSGTSGSWYEQFF. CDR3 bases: TGTGCCAGCAGCGGGACTAGCGGGAGTTGGTATGAGCAGTTCTTC.

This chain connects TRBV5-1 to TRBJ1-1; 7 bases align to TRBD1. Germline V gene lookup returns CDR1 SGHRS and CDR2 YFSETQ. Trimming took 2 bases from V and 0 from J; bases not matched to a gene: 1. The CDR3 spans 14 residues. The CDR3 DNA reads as TGCGCCAGCAGCTTCGACAGGGTGAACACTGAAGCTTTCTTT. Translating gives CASSFDRVNTEAFF.

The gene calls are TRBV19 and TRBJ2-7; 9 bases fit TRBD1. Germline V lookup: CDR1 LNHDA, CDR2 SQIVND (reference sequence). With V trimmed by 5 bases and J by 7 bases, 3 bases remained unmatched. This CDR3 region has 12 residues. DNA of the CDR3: TGTGCCAGTAGTGGGACAGGGCAGGAGCAGTACTTC. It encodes CASSGTGQEQYF.

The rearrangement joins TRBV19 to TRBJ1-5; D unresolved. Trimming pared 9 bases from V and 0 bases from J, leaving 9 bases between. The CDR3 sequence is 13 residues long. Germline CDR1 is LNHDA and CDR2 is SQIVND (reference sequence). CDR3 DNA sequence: TGTGCCAGCATACTAACTAGCAATCAGCCCCAGCATTTT. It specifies CASILTSNQPQHF.

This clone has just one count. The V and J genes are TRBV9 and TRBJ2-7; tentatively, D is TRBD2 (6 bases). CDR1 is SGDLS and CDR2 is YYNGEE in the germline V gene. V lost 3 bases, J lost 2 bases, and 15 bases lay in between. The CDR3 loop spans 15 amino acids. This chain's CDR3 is CASSGAGTGTYEQYF. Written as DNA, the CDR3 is TGTGCCAGCAGCGGGGCCGGGACTGGAACCTACGAGCAGTACTTC.

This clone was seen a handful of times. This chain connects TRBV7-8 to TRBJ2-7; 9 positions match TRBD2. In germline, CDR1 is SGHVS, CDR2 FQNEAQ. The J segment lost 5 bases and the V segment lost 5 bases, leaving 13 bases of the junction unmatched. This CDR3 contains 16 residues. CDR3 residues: CASSPPRGGGIDEQYF. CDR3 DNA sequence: TGTGCCAGCAGCCCCCCGCGGGGGGGCGGAATCGACGAGCAGTACTTC.

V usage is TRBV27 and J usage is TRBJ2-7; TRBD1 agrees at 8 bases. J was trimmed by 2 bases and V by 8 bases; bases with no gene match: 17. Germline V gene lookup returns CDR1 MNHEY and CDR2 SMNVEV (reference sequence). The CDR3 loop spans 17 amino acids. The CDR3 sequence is CASVRDRRDKLPYEQYF. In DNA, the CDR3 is TGTGCCAGCGTCCGGGACAGGCGGGATAAATTACCCTACGAGCAGTACTTC.

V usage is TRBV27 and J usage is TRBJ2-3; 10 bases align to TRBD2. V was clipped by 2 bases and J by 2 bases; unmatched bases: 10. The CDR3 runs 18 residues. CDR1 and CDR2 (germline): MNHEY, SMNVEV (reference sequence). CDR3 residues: CASSLLPPLAGLTDTQYF. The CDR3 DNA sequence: TGTGCCAGCAGTTTACTCCCCCCACTAGCGGGACTCACAGATACGCAGTATTTT.